This TCR beta chain originates from a study of T cells in Graves' hyperthyroidism and ophthalmopathy (dated by TCRdb to between 2018 and 2021). About the investigation overall: Peripheral blood was sampled at the time of initial diagnosis, prior to any treatment. To identify distinguishing TCR V-J signatures, a discovery cohort of about 95 patients was used, comprising some 43 with Graves' ophthalmopathy and around 60 with stable Graves' hyperthyroidism. Whether ophthalmopathy could be predicted prospectively was tested in an independent validation cohort made up of roughly 20 hyperthyroidism patients plus 17 patients who later progressed to ophthalmopathy. The approximately 97 discovery patients were randomly divided into training and test sets at a 7:3 ratio. In addition, the study compared T-cell repertoires in thyroid tissue and in blood from roughly 6 Graves' hyperthyroidism patients. Following sampling, methimazole starting at 30 mg daily was given to hyperthyroidism patients, and high-dose intravenous methylprednisolone was given to ophthalmopathy patients. According to the paper, TCR Vbeta CDR3 sequencing was carried out on about 140 peripheral blood samples, which came from 40 to 45 ophthalmopathy, under 80 hyperthyroidism and some 17 progressor patients.

CDR1 and CDR2 were assigned from the germline V gene (reference sequence) as DFQATT and SNEGSKA. Trimming at the junction amounts to 6 bases on V and 2 bases on J, and the germline ends lie 13 bases apart. From the cysteine up to the phenylalanine, the CDR3 has a length of 13 residues. Here the CDR3 DNA is all that survives: 39 bases in frame from base 1. What the work shows at the level of the full study, not this receptor alone: A 13 V-J signature model separated ophthalmopathy from stable hyperthyroidism, with around 90% sensitivity and roughly 81% specificity in cross-validation and 80%/75% in testing. Most expanded thyroid clonotypes (frequency above 0.001) were also found in blood, which suggests that blood repertoires may mirror thyroid immune responses. No statistical method was used to set the sample size in advance, and investigators knew the group allocation. During validation, the model predicted progression to ophthalmopathy a median of about 5.9 months ahead of onset, with around 65% sensitivity and roughly 75% specificity.

This clonotype was observed a few times. This clone's antigen is unknown. Qualities for individual bases were not recorded, and no much larger clone is one base off. The TCR beta CDR3 regions were amplified from RNA transcripts. The first round of RT-PCR for the TCR CDR3 was performed with the HTBI primer set and the Qiagen OneStep RT-PCR kit. Libraries were constructed in a second round of multiplex PCR, after which size selection and purification were carried out. Libraries were sequenced paired-end with 100 bp reads on an Illumina HiSeq2000. Under the source paper's analysis protocol: SOAPnuke was used to process the raw data, removing reads that contained adapters or uncalled bases, had a mean Phred below 15, or lacked an exact match to the constant primer or identifier. High-quality paired reads were merged using COPE v1.2.5, and each unique nucleotide sequence was defined as a clonotype. Clonotypes were aligned to IMGT TRBV, TRBD and TRBJ reference segments using MiTCR v1.1. Analysis was restricted to V-J combinations with a frequency above 0.0001, which covered 99.2% of repertoires. The TCS score was defined as the ratio of F50 (clonal expansion) to E x V (chaos), calculated using BLOSUM62-based TCRdist between CDR3 peptides within each V-J. Welch's t-statistics and random forest reduced fewer than 550 V-J features to 13, which were used in a naive Bayes classifier (R e1071). TCRdb took the public reads, trimmed them with fastp at Q25, ran MiXCR for clone calling and kept in-frame beta chains. Duplicate CDR3 protein sequences are folded into a single record with the most common DNA and genes. The V and J calls shown here were made by TCRdb, not taken from the authors' results. For this sample the table gives about 260,000 distinct CDR3 sequences, of which 16% were detected only once. Together, the top ten hold around 28% of the sample.

Moderately to severely active disease, a Clinical Activity Score of at least 3, a NOSPECS grade of at least 4, and a duration under 3 months were present in ophthalmopathy patients. The study excluded patients with uncontrolled infections, other autoimmune diseases, pregnancy or lactation. Clinical symptoms, serum thyroxine and TRAb, thyroid ultrasound, and orbital computed tomography formed the basis for the diagnoses. PBMCs were isolated from around 10 ml of fresh peripheral blood by Ficoll-Paque density gradient centrifugation. Total RNA was extracted using Trizol reagent, and RNA quality was assessed on an Agilent 2100 Bioanalyzer.

Sequencing input: blood. This chain joins TRBV20-1 to TRBJ1-2; TRBD1 is a possible D gene, resting on 5 matching bases. The receptor was isolated from a woman in her late teens or twenties with Graves' ophthalmopathy. The CDR3 corresponds to CSAPGLWNYGYTF. DNA sequence: TGCAGTGCCCCGGGGCTCTGGAACTATGGCTACACCTTC.